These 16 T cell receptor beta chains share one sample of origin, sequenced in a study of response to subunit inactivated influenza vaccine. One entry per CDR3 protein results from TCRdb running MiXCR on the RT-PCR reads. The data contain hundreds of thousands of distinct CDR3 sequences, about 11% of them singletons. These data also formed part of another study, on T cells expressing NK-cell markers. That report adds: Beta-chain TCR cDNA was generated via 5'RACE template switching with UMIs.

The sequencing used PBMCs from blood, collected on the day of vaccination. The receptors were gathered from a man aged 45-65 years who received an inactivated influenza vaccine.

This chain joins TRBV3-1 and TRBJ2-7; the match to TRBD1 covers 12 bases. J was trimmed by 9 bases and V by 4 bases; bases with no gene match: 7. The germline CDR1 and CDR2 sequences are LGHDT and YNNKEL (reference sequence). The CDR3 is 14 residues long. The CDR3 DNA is TGTGCCAGCAGCCTAGGGACAGGGGGCAGAGGGCAGTACTTC. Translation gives CASSLGTGGRGQYF.

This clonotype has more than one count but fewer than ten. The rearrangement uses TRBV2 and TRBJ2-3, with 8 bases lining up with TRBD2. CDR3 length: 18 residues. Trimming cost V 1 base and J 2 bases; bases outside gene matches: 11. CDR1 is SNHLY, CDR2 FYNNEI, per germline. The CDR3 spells CASSEGRGGLRVTDTQYF. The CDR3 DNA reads TGTGCCAGCAGTGAAGGTCGGGGGGGCTTACGGGTCACAGATACGCAGTATTTT.

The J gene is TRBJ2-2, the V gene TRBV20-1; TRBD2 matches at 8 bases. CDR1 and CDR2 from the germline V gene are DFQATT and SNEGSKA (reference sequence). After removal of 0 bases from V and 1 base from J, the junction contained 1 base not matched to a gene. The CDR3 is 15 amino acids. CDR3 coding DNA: TGCAGTGCTAGAGAACTAGCGGTGAACACCGGGGAGCTGTTTTTT. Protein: CSARELAVNTGELFF.

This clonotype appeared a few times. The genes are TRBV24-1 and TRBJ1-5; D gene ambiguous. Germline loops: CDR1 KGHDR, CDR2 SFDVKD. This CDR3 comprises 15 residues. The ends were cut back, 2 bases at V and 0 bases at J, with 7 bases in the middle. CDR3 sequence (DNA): TGTGCCACCAGTGATTCGGTATATAGCAATCAGCCCCAGCATTTT. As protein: CATSDSVYSNQPQHF.

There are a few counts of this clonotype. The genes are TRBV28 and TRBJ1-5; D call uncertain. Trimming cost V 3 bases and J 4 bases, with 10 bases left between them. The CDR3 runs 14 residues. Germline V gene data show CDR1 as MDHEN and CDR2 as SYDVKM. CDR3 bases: TGTGCCAGCAGTTTTGGCAATGGGAATCAGCCCCAGCATTTT. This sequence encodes CASSFGNGNQPQHF.

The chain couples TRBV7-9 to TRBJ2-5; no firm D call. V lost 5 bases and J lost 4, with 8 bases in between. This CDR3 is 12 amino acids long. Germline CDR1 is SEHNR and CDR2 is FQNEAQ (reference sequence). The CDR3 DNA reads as TGTGCCAGCAGCCAATCATCAGAGACCCAGTACTTC. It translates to CASSQSSETQYF.

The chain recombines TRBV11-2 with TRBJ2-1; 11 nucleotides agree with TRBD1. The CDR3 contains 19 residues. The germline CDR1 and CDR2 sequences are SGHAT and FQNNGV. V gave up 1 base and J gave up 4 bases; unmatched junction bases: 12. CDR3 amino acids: CASSLVDRGLAGRYNEQFF. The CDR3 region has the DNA TGTGCCAGCAGCTTAGTGGACAGGGGGCTGGCGGGGAGGTACAATGAGCAGTTCTTC.

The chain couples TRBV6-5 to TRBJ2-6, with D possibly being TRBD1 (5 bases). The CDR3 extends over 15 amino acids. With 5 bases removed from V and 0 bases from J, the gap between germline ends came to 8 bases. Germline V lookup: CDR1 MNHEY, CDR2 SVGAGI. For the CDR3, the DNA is TGTGCCAGCAGTACCGACAGCTCTGGGGCCAACGTCCTGACTTTC. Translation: CASSTDSSGANVLTF.

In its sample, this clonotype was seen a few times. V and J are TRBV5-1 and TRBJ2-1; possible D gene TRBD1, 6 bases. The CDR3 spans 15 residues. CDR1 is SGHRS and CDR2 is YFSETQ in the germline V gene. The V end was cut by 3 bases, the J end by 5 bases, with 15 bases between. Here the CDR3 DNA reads TGCGCCAGCAGCTCACCGGGACATCAAAACAATGAGCAGTTCTTC. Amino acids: CASSSPGHQNNEQFF.

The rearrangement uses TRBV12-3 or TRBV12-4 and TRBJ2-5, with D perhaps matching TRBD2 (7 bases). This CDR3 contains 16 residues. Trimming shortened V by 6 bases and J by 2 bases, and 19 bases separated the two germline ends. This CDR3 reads CASSLETGGLQETQYF. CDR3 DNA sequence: TGTGCCAGCAGCCTCGAGACGGGGGGCCTTCAAGAGACCCAGTACTTC.

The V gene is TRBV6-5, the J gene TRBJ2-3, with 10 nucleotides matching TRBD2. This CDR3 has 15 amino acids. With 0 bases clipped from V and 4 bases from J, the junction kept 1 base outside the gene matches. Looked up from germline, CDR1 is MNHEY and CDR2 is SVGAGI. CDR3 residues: CASSYSLAGADTQYF. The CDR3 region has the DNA TGTGCCAGCAGTTACTCGCTAGCGGGAGCAGATACGCAGTATTTT.

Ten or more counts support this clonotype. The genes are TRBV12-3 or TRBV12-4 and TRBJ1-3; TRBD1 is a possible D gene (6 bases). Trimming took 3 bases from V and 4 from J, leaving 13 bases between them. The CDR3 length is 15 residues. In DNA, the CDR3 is TGTGCCAGCAGTTTCGACAGGTACAGAGGAAACACCATATATTTT. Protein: CASSFDRYRGNTIYF.

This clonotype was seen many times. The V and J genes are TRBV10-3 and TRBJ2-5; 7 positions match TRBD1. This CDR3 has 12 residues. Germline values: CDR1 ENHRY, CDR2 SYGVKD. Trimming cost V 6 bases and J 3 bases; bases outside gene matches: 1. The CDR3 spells CAISTGEETQYF. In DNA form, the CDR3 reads TGTGCCATCAGCACAGGGGAAGAGACCCAGTACTTC.

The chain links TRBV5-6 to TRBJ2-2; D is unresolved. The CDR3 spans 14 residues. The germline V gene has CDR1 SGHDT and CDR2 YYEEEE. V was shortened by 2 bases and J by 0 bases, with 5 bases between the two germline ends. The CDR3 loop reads CASSFQSNTGELFF. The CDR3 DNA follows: TGTGCCAGCAGCTTCCAGTCGAACACCGGGGAGCTGTTTTTT. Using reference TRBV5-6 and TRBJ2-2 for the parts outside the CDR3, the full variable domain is DAGVTQSPTHLIKTRGQQVTLRCSPKSGHDTVSWYQQALGQGPQFIFQYYEEEERQRGNFPDRFSGHQFPNYSSELNVNALLLGDSALYLCASSFQSNTGELFFGEGSRLTVL.

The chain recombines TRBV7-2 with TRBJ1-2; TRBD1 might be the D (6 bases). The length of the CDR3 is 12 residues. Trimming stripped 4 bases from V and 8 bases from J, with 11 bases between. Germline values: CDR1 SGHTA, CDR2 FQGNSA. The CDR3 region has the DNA TGTGCCAGCAGCTCGGGACATACGGGCTACACCTTC. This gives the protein CASSSGHTGYTF. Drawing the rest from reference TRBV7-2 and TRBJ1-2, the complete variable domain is GAGVSQSPSNKVTEKGKDVELRCDPISGHTALYWYRQSLGQGLEFLIYFQGNSAPDKSGLPSDRFSAERTGGSVSTLTIQRTQQEDSAVYLCASSSGHTGYTFGSGTRLTVV.

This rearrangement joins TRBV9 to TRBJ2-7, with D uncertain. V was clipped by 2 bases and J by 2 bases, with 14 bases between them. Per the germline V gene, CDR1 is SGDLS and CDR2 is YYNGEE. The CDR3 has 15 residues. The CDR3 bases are TGTGCCAGCAGCGTGGGTCCCAGTATCACCTACGAGCAGTACTTC. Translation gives CASSVGPSITYEQYF.